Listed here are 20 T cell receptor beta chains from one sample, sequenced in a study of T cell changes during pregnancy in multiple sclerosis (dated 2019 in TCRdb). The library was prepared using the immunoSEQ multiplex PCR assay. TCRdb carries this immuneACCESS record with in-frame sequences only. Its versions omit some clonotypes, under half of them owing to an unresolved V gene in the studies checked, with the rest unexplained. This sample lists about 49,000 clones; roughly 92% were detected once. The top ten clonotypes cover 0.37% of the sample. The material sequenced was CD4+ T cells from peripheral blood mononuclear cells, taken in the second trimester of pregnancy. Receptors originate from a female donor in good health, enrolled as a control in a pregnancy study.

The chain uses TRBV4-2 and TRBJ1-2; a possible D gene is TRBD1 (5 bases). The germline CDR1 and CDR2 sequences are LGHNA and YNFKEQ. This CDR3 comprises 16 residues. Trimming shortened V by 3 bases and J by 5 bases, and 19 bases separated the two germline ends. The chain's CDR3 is CASSHPSDRPDYGYTF. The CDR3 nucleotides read TGTGCCAGCAGCCATCCCTCCGACAGACCCGATTATGGCTACACCTTC.

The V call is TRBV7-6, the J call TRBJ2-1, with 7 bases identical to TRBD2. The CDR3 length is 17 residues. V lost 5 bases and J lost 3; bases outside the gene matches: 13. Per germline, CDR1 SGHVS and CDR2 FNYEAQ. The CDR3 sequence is CASSPRGGGGNYNEQFF. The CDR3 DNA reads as TGTGCCAGCAGCCCTAGAGGAGGCGGGGGAAACTACAATGAGCAGTTCTTC.

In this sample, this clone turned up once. The CDR3 nucleotides read TGTGCCAGTAGTATAGATCTAAACGGGAATTCACCCCTCCACTTT. Its protein is CASSIDLNGNSPLHF. The chain has TRBV19 and TRBJ1-6, with D unresolved. Germline CDR1 reads LNHDA; CDR2 reads SQIVND (reference sequence). V was pared by 0 bases and J by 7 bases, with 10 bases between. The CDR3 extends over 15 amino acids.

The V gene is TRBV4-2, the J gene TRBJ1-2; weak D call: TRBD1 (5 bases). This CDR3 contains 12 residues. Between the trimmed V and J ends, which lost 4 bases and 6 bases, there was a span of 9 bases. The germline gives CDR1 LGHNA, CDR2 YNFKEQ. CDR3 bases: TGTGCCAGCAGCCCGGGACTGCATGGCTACACCTTC. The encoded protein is CASSPGLHGYTF.

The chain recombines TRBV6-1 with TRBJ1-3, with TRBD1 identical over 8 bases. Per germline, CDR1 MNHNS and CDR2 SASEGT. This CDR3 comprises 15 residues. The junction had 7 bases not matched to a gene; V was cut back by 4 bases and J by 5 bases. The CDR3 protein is CASSGPGTGRNTIYF. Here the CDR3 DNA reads TGTGCCAGCAGTGGTCCTGGGACAGGCAGAAACACCATATATTTT.

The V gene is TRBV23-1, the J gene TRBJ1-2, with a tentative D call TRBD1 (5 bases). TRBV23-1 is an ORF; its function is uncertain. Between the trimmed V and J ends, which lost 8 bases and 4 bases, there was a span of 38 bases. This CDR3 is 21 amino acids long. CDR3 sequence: CASRPFSPTKPIQTAPYGYTF. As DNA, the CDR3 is TGCGCCAGCCGCCCCTTTTCTCCTACCAAACCTATCCAGACAGCCCCCTATGGCTACACCTTC.

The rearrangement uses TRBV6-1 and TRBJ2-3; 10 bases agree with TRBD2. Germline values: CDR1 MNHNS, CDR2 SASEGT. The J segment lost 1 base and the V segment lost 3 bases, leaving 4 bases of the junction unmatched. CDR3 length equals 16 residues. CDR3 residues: CASSESSGGGTDTQYF. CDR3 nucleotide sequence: TGTGCCAGCAGTGAGTCGAGCGGGGGGGGCACAGATACGCAGTATTTT.

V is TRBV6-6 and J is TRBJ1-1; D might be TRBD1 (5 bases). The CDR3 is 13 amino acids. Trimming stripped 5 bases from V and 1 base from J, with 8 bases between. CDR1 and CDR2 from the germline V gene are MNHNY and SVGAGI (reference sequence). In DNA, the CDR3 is TGTGCCAGCAGTACGGACACGAACACTGAAGCTTTCTTT. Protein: CASSTDTNTEAFF.

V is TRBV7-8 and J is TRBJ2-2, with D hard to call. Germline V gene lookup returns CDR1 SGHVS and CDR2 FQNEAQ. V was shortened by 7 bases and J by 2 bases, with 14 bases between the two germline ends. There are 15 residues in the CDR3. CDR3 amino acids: CASMQALTNTGELFF. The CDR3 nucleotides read TGTGCCAGCATGCAGGCCCTCACCAACACCGGGGAGCTGTTTTTT.

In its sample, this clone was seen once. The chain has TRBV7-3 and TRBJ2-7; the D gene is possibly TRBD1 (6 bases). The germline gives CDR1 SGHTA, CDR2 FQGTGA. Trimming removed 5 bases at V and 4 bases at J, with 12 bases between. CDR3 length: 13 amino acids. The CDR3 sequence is CASSAHQGYEQYF. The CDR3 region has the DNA TGTGCCAGCAGCGCGCACCAGGGGTACGAGCAGTACTTC. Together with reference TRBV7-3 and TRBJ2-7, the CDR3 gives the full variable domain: GAGVSQTPSNKVTEKGKYVELRCDPISGHTALYWYRQSLGQGPEFLIYFQGTGAADDSGLPNDRFFAVRPEGSVSTLKIQRTERGDSAVYLCASSAHQGYEQYFGPGTRLTVT.

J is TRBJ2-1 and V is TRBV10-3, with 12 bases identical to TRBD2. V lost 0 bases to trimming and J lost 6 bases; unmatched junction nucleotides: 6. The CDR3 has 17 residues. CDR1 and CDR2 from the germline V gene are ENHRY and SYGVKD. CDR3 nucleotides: TGTGCCATCAGTGAGTCTTCTAGCGGGGGGGCCGGCAATGAGCAGTTCTTC. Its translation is CAISESSSGGAGNEQFF.

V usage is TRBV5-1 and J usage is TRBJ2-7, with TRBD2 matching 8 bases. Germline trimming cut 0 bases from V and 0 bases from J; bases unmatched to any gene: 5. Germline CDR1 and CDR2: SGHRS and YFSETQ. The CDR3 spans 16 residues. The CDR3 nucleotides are TGCGCCAGCAGCTTGGCCGGGGGGGTTAGCTCCTACGAGCAGTACTTC. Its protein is CASSLAGGVSSYEQYF.

The CDR3 reads CASSQERGTRTDTQYF. CDR3 DNA sequence: TGTGCCAGCAGCCAAGAGCGGGGGACCCGCACAGATACGCAGTATTTT. The gene calls are TRBV14 and TRBJ2-3, with TRBD2 identical over 7 bases. J lost 1 base, V lost 0 bases, and 4 bases had no gene match. CDR1 and CDR2 from the germline V gene are SGHDN and FVKESK. CDR3 length: 16 amino acids.

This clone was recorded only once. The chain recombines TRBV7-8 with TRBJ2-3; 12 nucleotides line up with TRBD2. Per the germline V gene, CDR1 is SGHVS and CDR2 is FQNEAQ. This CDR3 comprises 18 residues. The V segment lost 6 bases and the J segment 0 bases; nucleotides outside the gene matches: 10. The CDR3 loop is CASRKEASGGVSTDTQYF. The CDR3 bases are TGTGCCAGCAGGAAGGAGGCTAGCGGGGGGGTTAGCACAGATACGCAGTATTTT. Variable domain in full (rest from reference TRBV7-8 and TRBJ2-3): GAGVSQSPRYKVAKRGQDVALRCDPISGHVSLFWYQQALGQGPEFLTYFQNEAQLDKSGLPSDRFFAERPEGSVSTLKIQRTQQEDSAVYLCASRKEASGGVSTDTQYFGPGTRLTVL.

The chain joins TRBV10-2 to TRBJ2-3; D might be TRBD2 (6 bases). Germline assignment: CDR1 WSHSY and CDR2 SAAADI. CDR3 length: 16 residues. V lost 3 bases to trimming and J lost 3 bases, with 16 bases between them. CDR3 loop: CASSDPLPSGTDTQYF. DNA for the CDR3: TGCGCCAGCAGTGACCCCTTACCGAGCGGGACAGATACGCAGTATTTT.

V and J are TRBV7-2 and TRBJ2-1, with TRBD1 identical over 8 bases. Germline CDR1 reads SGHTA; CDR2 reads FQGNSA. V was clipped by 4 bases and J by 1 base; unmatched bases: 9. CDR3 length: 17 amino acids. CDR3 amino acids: CASSSLGQGPSYNEQFF. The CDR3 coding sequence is TGTGCCAGCAGCTCACTAGGACAGGGCCCTTCCTACAATGAGCAGTTCTTC.

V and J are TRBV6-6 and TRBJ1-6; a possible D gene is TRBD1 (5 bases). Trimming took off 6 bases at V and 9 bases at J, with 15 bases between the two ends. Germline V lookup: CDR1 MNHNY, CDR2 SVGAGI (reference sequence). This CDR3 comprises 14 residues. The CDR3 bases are TGTGCCAGCAGGGAAGGGGAATCGGGTTCACCCCTCCACTTT. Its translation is CASREGESGSPLHF.

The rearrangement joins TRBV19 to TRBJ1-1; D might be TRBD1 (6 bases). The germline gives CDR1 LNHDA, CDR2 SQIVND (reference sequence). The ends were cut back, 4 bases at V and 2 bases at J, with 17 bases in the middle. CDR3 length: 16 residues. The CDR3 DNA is TGTGCCAGTAGTACTAATTCAGGGGCGGCTAACACTGAAGCTTTCTTT. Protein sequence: CASSTNSGAANTEAFF.

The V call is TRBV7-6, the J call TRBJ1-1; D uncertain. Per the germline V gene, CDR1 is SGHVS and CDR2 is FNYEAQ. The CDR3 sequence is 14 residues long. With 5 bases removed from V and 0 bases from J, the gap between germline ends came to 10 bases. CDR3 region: CASSPPGMNTEAFF. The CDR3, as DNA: TGTGCCAGCAGCCCCCCGGGAATGAACACTGAAGCTTTCTTT.

The CDR3 protein is CASSLGGASGGQETQYF. The CDR3 DNA sequence: TGTGCCAGCAGCTTAGGGGGGGCTAGCGGGGGACAAGAGACCCAGTACTTC. The chain links TRBV7-8 to TRBJ2-5; 10 bases match TRBD2. This CDR3 spans 17 amino acids. Germline V gene sequence: CDR1 SGHVS, CDR2 FQNEAQ. Losses at the gene ends were 1 base for V and 2 bases for J; bases not matched to a gene: 7.